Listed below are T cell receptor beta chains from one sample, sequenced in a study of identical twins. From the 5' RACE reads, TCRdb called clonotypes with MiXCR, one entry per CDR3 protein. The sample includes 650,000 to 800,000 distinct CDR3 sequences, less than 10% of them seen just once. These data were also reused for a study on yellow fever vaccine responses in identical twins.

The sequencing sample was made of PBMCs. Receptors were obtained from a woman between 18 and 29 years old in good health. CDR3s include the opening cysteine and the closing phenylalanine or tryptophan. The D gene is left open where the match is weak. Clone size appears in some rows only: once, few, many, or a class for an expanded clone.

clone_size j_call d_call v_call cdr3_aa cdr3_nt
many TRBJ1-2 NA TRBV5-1 CASSSNPGRWGYTF TGCGCCAGCAGCTCGAACCCGGGACGGTGGGGCTACACCTTC
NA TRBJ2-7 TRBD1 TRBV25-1 CASTPANRGTYEQYF TGTGCCAGCACCCCAGCGAACAGGGGCACGTACGAGCAGTACTTC
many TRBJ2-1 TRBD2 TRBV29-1 CSVGIRLAGGKMVWFF TGCAGCGTTGGGATAAGGCTAGCGGGAGGGAAGATGGTTTGGTTCTTC
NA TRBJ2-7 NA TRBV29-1 CSVTTEIYEQYF TGCAGCGTTACAACAGAGATCTACGAGCAGTACTTC
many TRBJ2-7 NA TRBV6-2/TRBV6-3 CATKEAAFGEQYF TGTGCCACCAAGGAGGCAGCCTTTGGGGAGCAGTACTTC
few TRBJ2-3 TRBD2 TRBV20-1 CSAGRLAGGPFAQYF TGCAGTGCTGGCAGACTAGCGGGGGGCCCGTTCGCGCAGTATTTT
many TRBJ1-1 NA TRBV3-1 CASSQADSWAEAFF TGTGCCAGCAGCCAAGCGGACAGTTGGGCTGAAGCTTTCTTT
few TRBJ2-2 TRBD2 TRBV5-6 CASSWTSGRAGELFF TGTGCCAGCAGCTGGACTAGCGGGAGGGCCGGGGAGCTGTTTTTT
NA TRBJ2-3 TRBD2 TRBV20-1 CSARWLAGTDTQYF TGCAGTGCTAGGTGGCTAGCGGGCACAGATACGCAGTATTTT
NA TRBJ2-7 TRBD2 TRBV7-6 CASSSGEGYEQYF TGTGCCAGCAGCTCCGGGGAGGGATACGAGCAGTACTTC
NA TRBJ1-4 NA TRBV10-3 CAISDSNEKLFF TGTGCCATCAGTGACAGTAATGAAAAACTGTTTTTT
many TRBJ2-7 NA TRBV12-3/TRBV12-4 CASSLLGLPPLEQYF TGTGCCAGCAGTTTATTGGGCCTACCCCCTCTCGAGCAGTACTTC
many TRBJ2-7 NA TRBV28 CASSLGGASYEQYF TGTGCCAGCAGTTTAGGGGGAGCCTCATACGAGCAGTACTTC
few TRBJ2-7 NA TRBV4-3 CASSTKSGRNAYEQYF TGCGCCAGCAGCACAAAAAGCGGGCGAAACGCCTACGAGCAGTACTTC
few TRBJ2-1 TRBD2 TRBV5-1 CASSLVGGRESYNEQFF TGCGCCAGCAGCTTGGTAGGTGGGAGGGAGTCCTACAATGAGCAGTTCTTC
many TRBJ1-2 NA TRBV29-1 CSGTAGADEHGYTF TGCAGCGGTACAGCGGGGGCAGACGAGCATGGCTACACCTTC
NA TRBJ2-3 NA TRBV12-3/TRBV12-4 CASSLYVAGPDTQYF TGTGCCAGCAGCCTTTATGTCGCGGGTCCAGATACGCAGTATTTT
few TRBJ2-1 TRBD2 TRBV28 CASRIAGAYNEQFF TGTGCCAGCAGAATAGCGGGGGCCTACAATGAGCAGTTCTTC
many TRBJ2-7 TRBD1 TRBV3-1 CASSQLSGTGSFLEQYF TGTGCCAGCAGCCAATTATCCGGGACAGGGTCTTTTCTGGAGCAGTACTTC
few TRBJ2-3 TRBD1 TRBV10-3 CAISEGSRGSMDTQYF TGTGCCATCAGTGAGGGGAGCAGGGGGTCGATGGATACGCAGTATTTT
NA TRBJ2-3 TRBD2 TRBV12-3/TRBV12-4 CASSLARFGGGRADTQYF TGTGCCAGCAGTTTAGCGCGGTTCGGGGGGGGCAGAGCAGATACGCAGTATTTT
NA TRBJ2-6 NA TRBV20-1 CSARGISGANVLTF TGCAGTGCCCGGGGGATCTCTGGGGCCAACGTCCTGACTTTC
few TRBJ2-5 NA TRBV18 CASSPGGRLAETQYF TGTGCCAGCTCACCAGGGGGCCGACTTGCAGAGACCCAGTACTTC
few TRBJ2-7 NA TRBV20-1 CSARVGSEQYF TGCAGTGCTAGAGTTGGCTCCGAGCAGTACTTC
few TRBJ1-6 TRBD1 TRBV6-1 CATTGASSYNSPLHF TGTGCCACAACAGGGGCCAGCTCCTATAATTCACCCCTCCACTTT
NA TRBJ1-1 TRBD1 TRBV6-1 CASTLGGTGGFGTEAFF TGTGCCAGCACCCTTGGGGGGACAGGGGGCTTTGGCACTGAAGCTTTCTTT
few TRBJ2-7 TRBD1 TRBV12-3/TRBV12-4 CASSLTGQGWNEQYF TGTGCCAGCAGTTTGACGGGACAGGGGTGGAACGAGCAGTACTTC
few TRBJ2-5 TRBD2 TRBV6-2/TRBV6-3 CASSLGLADLQETQYF TGTGCCAGCAGCCTTGGACTAGCGGACCTTCAAGAGACCCAGTACTTC
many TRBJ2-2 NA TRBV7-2 CASSLGGAGTGELFF TGTGCCAGCAGCTTAGGGGGCGCCGGCACCGGGGAGCTGTTTTTT
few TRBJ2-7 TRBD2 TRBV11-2 CASSLRPGLAGYEQYF TGTGCCAGCAGCTTAAGGCCGGGACTAGCTGGCTACGAGCAGTACTTC
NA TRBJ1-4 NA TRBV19 CASRPARGANEKLFF TGTGCCAGTAGACCGGCGAGGGGAGCTAATGAAAAACTGTTTTTT
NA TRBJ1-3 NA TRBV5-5 CASSLSTSGNTIYF TGTGCCAGCAGCTTGTCGACCTCTGGAAACACCATATATTTT
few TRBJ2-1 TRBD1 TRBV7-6 CASSSYRDRGNEQFF TGTGCCAGCAGCTCTTACCGGGACAGGGGCAATGAGCAGTTCTTC
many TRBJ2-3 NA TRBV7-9 CASSLSLIAEDTQYF TGTGCCAGCAGCTTATCGCTCATAGCGGAAGATACGCAGTATTTT
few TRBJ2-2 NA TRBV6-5 CASSYLRQARRAGELFF TGTGCCAGCAGTTACTTACGACAGGCTAGGCGTGCCGGGGAGCTGTTTTTT
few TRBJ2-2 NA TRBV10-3 CAIGRQGSAGGPTGELFF TGTGCCATCGGAAGACAGGGGTCGGCGGGGGGGCCCACCGGGGAGCTGTTTTTT
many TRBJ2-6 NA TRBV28 CASSFRVGPRSGANVLTF TGTGCCAGCAGTTTTCGGGTGGGGCCCAGGTCTGGGGCCAACGTCCTGACTTTC
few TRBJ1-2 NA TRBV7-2 CASSLFAGADYGYTF TGTGCCAGCAGCTTATTTGCGGGGGCGGACTATGGCTACACCTTC
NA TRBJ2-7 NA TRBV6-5 CASSYSKLSALRPYEQYF TGTGCCAGCAGTTACTCGAAGTTGTCAGCTTTGAGACCCTACGAGCAGTACTTC
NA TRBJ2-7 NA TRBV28 CASHGNKGYEQYF TGTGCCAGCCATGGGAATAAGGGCTACGAGCAGTACTTC
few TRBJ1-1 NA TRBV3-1 CASSQGAGERSGAFF TGTGCCAGCAGCCAAGGGGCAGGGGAGAGGAGTGGAGCTTTCTTT
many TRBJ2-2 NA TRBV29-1 CSVGKGNTGELFF TGCAGCGTTGGGAAAGGGAACACCGGGGAGCTGTTTTTT
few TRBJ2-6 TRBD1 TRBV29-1 CSVGDRGYSGANVLTF TGCAGCGTCGGAGACAGGGGGTACTCTGGGGCCAACGTCCTGACTTTC
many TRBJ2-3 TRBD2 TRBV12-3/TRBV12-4 CASSFLAGTTDTQYF TGTGCCAGCAGTTTTCTAGCGGGGACCACAGATACGCAGTATTTT
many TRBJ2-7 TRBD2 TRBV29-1 CSVSGTSGMSYEQYF TGCAGCGTCTCCGGGACTAGCGGAATGTCCTACGAGCAGTACTTC
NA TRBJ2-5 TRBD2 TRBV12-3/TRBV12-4 CASSPSGGASTQYF TGTGCCAGCAGCCCGAGCGGGGGGGCCTCTACCCAGTACTTC
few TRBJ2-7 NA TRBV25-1 CASSEFLAGFSEQYF TGTGCCAGCAGTGAATTTCTGGCGGGATTTAGCGAGCAGTACTTC
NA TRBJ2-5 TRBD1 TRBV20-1 CSASPRDRLQETQYF TGCAGTGCATCACCCCGGGACAGGTTACAAGAGACCCAGTACTTC
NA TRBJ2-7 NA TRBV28 CASSIQAGTYEQYF TGTGCCAGCAGTATCCAGGCGGGGACCTACGAGCAGTACTTC
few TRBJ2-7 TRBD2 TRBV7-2 CASSLQPTSGRIYEQYF TGTGCCAGCAGCTTACAGCCAACTAGCGGGAGGATTTACGAGCAGTACTTC
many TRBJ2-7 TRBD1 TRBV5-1 CASSLDRGYSYEQYF TGCGCCAGCAGCTTGGACAGGGGATACTCCTACGAGCAGTACTTC
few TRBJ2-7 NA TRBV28 CASTTGVRRPYF TGTGCCAGCACGACAGGAGTGAGGAGACCGTACTTC
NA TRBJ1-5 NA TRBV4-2 CASSQERGSSNQPQHF TGTGCCAGCAGCCAGGAACGGGGTTCGAGCAATCAGCCCCAGCATTTT
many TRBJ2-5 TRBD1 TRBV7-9 CASSLADREETQYF TGTGCCAGCAGCTTAGCGGACAGGGAAGAGACCCAGTACTTC
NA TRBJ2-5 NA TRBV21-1 CASSKWSSGRAQETQYF TGTGCCAGCAGCAAATGGTCTAGCGGGAGGGCCCAAGAGACCCAGTACTTC
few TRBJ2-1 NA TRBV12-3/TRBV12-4 CASSFVGKSWYGYNEQFF TGTGCCAGCAGTTTCGTCGGGAAGTCCTGGTACGGCTACAATGAGCAGTTCTTC